This TCR beta chain was identified in a study of T cell responses to AZD1222 COVID-19 vaccine. Study-wide results and limits: Most donors were white British, females outnumbered males, and clonal diversity was possibly underestimated. Just five or six AZD1222 recipients were seropositive at baseline. Spike was spanned by vaccine-associated CD4 TCRs, with dominance at 160-218 and 743-854.

CDR1 and CDR2 (germline): LNHDA, SQIVND (reference sequence). The CDR3 loop spans 15 amino acids. V gave up 1 base and J gave up 8 bases, with 15 bases separating them. Notes on this clone: The antigen is undetermined.

Clones were sequenced by immunoSEQ multiplex PCR, and TCRdb holds only the in-frame ones, with some missing. The sample includes approximately 150,000 clones, more than 90% of them seen just once. This clonotype was sampled from an adult who received the AZD1222 COVID-19 vaccine. The material sequenced was peripheral blood, taken 28 days after the second AZD1222 dose. The chain couples TRBV19 to TRBJ2-1; no clear D. The CDR3 here is CASSIAGTIIDEQFF. The CDR3 DNA reads TGTGCCAGTAGTATAGCCGGAACCATAATCGATGAGCAGTTCTTC. The full variable domain, with the rest looked up from reference TRBV19 and TRBJ2-1, is DGGITQSPKYLFRKEGQNVTLSCEQNLNHDAMYWYRQDPGQGLRLIYYSQIVNDFQKGDIAEGYSVSREKKESFPLTVTSAQKNPTAFYLCASSIAGTIIDEQFFGPGTRLTVL.